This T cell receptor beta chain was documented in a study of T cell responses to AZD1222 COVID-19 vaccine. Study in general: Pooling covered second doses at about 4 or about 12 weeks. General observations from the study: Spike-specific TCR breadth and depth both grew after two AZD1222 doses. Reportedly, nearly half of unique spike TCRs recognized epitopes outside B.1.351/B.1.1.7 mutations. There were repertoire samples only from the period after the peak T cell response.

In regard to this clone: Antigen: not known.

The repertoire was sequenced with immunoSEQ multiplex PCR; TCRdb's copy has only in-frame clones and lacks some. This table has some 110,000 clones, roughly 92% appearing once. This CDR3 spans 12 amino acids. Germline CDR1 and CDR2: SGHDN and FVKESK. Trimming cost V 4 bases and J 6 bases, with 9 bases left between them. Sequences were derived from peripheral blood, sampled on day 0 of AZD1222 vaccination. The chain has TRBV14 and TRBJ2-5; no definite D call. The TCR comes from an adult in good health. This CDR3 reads CASSPNLKTQYF. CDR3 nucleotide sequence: TGTGCCAGCAGCCCTAACCTGAAGACCCAGTACTTC.